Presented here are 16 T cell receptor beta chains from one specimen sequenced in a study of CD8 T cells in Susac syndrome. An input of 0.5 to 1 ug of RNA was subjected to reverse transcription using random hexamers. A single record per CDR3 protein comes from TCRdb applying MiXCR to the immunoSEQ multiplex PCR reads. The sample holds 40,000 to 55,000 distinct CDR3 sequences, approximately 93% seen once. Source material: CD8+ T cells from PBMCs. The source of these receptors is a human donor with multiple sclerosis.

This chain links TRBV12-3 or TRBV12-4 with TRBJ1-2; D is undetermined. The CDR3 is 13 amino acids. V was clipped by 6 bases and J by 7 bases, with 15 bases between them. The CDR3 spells CASSSGPAGGYTF. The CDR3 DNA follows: TGTGCCAGCAGCAGTGGCCCAGCGGGTGGCTACACCTTC.

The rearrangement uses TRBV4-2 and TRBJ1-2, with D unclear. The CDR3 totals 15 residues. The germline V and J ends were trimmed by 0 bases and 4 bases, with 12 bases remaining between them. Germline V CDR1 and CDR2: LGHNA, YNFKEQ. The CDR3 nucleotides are TGTGCCAGCAGCCAAGAGAAGTCAGTCTTCTATGGCTACACCTTC. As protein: CASSQEKSVFYGYTF.

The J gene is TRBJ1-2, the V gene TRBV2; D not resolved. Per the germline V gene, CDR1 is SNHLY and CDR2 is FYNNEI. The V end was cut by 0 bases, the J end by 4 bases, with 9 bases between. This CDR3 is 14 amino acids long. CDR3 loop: CASSEALGFYGYTF. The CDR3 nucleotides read TGTGCCAGCAGTGAAGCGCTGGGCTTCTATGGCTACACCTTC.

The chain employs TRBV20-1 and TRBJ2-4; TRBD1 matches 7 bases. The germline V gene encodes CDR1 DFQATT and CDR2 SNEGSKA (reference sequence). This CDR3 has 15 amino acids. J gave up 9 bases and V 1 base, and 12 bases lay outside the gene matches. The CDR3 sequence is CSARVQGTEQSIQYF. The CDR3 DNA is TGCAGTGCTAGAGTTCAAGGGACAGAACAGTCCATTCAGTACTTC.

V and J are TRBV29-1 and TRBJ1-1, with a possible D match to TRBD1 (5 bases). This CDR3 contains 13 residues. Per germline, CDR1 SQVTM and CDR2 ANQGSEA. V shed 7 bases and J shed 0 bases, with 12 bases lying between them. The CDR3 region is CSGIRALNTEAFF. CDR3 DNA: TGCAGCGGGATCAGGGCTCTGAACACTGAAGCTTTCTTT.

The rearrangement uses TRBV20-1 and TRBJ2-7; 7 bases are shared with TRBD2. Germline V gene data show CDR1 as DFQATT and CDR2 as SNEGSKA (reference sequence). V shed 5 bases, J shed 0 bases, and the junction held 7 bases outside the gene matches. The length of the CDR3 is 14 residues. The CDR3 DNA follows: TGCAGTGCTCCACCCGGGGGGATCTCCTACGAGCAGTACTTC. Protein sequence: CSAPPGGISYEQYF.

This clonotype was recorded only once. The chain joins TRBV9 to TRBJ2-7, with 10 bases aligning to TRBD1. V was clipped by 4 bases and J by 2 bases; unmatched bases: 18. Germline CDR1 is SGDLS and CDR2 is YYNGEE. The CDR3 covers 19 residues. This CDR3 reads CASSPDGGTGVFNTYEQYF. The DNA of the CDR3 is TGTGCCAGCAGCCCCGATGGTGGGACAGGGGTTTTCAACACCTACGAGCAGTACTTC.

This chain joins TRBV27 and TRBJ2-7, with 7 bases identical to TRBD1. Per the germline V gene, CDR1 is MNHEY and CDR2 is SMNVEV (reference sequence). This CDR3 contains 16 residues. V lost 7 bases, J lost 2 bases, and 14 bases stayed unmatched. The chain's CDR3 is CASNHKGTALTYEQYF. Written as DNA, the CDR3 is TGTGCCAGCAACCATAAGGGGACAGCTTTGACCTACGAGCAGTACTTC.

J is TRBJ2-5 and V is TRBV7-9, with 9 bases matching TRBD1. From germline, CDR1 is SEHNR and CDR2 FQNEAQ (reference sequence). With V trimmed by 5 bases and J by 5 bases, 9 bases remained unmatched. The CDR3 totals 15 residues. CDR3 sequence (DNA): TGTGCCAGCAGCGACCGGGACAGGGATTGGGAGACCCAGTACTTC. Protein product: CASSDRDRDWETQYF.

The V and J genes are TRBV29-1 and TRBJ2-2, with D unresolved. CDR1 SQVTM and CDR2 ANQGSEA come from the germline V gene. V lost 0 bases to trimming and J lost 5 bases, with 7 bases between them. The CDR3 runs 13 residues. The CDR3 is CSVEDLVTGELFF. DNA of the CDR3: TGCAGCGTTGAAGATCTAGTAACCGGGGAGCTGTTTTTT.

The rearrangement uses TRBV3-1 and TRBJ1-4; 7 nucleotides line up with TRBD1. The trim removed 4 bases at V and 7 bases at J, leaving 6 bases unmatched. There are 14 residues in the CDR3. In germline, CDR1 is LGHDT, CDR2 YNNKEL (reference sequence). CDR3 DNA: TGTGCCAGCAGCCCAACAGGGGACCTTGAAAAACTGTTTTTT. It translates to CASSPTGDLEKLFF.

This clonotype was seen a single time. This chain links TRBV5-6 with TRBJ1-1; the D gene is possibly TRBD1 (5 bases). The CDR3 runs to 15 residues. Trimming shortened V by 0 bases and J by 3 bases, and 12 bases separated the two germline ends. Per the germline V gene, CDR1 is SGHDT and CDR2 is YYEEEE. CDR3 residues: CASSLGGREDTEAFF. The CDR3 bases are TGTGCCAGCAGCTTGGGTGGCAGGGAGGACACTGAAGCTTTCTTT.

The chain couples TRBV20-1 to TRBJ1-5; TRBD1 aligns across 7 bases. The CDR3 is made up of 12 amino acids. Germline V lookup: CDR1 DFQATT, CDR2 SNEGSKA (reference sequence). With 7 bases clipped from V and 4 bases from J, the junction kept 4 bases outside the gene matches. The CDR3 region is CSVGQANQPQHF. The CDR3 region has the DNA TGCAGTGTAGGACAGGCGAATCAGCCCCAGCATTTT.

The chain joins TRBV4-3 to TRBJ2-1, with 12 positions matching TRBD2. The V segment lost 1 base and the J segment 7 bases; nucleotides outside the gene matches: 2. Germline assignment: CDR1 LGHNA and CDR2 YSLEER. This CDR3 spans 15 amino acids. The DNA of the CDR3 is TGCGCCAGCAGCCAAGCTCTAGCGGGGGGGAATGAGCAGTTCTTC. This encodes CASSQALAGGNEQFF.

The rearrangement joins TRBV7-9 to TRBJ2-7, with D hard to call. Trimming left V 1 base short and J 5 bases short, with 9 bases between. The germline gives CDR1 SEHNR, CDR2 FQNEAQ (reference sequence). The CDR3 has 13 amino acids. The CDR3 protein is CASSLDYADEQYF. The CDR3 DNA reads TGTGCCAGCAGCTTAGACTATGCGGACGAGCAGTACTTC. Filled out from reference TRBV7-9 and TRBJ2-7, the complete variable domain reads DTGVSQNPRHKITKRGQNVTFRCDPISEHNRLYWYRQTLGQGPEFLTYFQNEAQLEKSRLLSDRFSAERPKGSFSTLEIQRTEQGDSAMYLCASSLDYADEQYFGPGTRLTVT.

The CDR3 loop reads CASSPGGYGYTF. The CDR3 DNA reads as TGTGCCAGCAGCCCCGGGGGTTATGGCTACACCTTC. The rearrangement joins TRBV7-2 to TRBJ1-2; possibly TRBD1 for D (5 bases). The CDR3 runs to 12 residues. Per the germline V gene, CDR1 is SGHTA and CDR2 is FQGNSA. Between the trimmed V and J ends, which lost 5 bases and 5 bases, there was a span of 9 bases.